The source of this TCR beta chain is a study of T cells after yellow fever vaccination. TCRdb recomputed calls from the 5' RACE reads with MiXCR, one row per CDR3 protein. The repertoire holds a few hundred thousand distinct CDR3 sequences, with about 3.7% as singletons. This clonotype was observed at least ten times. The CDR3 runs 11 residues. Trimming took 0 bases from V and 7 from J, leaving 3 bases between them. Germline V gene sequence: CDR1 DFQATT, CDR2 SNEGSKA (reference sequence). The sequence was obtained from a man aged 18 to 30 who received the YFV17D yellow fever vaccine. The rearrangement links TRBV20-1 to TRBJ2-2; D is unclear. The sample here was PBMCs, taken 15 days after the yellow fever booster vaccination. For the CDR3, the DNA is TGCAGTGCTAGAGAAGGCGGGGAGCTGTTTTTT. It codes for CSAREGGELFF.